This note documents a single T cell receptor (beta chain) sequence. Its antigen is as yet unknown. The sample comes from a study of cytomegalovirus exposure and HLA in healthy donors. Study summary: Most donors, roughly 82% of 398 genotyped, fell in the Caucasian-associated ancestry cluster. Study findings and constraints: Researchers reported that a few CMV-associated chains were confirmed in vitro as CMV antigen-specific. A later analysis linked around 17,000 TCR beta sequences to HLA alleles at 0.05 false discovery rate.

PCR was performed using 60 Vbeta and 13 Jbeta primers. Profiled with immunoSEQ multiplex PCR; TCRdb holds only in-frame clones, not every one. In the table there are 210,000 or so clones, more than 75% of which are singletons. Though nominally healthy at sampling, donors likely had unrecorded immune exposures. The CDR3 totals 14 residues. Per the germline V gene, CDR1 is SGHVS and CDR2 is FNYEAQ. Between the trimmed V and J ends, which lost 5 bases and 2 bases, there was a span of 12 bases. The sequenced sample consisted of PBMCs. The gene calls are TRBV7-6 and TRBJ1-1; D uncertain. The clonotype originates from a human donor in good health. This CDR3 is CASSKIGVNTEAFF. The DNA of the CDR3 is TGTGCCAGCAGCAAAATCGGGGTCAACACTGAAGCTTTCTTT.